This TCR beta chain was identified in a study of CD8+ T cells in alopecia areata. Points from the study as a whole: Mouse data revealed clearer TCR sharing than patient data did, a gap possibly tied to HLA. Scalp sequencing also captures normal skin's resident alphabeta T cells.

Once RNA had been extracted, it was reverse transcribed into cDNA to act as the sequencing template. Repertoires were generated with immunoSEQ multiplex PCR, while TCRdb's copy carries only in-frame clones and drops some. The sample has around 97,000 clones; around three fifths are singletons. V was cut by 4 bases and J by 8 bases, with 23 bases left in between. Germline V gene sequence: CDR1 SQVTM, CDR2 ANQGSEA. This CDR3 is built from 15 residues. About this clone itself: What it recognizes is unknown.

The clonotype originates from a human donor in good health. Sequencing input: CD4+ T cells sorted from blood. The chain recombines TRBV29-1 with TRBJ1-2; D remains unclear. For the CDR3, the DNA is TGCAGCGTTGGGGCCGCGGCCAGGCGAACGGTCGGCTACACCTTC. Its translation: CSVGAAARRTVGYTF.